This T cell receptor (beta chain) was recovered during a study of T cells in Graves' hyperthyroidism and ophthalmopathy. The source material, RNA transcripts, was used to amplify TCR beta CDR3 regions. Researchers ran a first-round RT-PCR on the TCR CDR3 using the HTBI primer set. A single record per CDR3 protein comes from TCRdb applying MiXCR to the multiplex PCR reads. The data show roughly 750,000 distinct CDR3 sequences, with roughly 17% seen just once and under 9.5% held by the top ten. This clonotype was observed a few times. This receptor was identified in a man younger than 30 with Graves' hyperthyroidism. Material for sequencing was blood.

CDR3: CASSESDWYNTEAFF. CDR3 in DNA: TGCGCCAGCAGTGAGTCCGACTGGTATAACACTGAAGCTTTCTTT. The chain couples TRBV10-2 to TRBJ1-1; D unclear. The V gene's germline CDR1 is WSHSY and CDR2 SAAADI. CDR3 length: 15 amino acids. V was clipped by 0 bases and J by 2 bases, with 10 bases between them.